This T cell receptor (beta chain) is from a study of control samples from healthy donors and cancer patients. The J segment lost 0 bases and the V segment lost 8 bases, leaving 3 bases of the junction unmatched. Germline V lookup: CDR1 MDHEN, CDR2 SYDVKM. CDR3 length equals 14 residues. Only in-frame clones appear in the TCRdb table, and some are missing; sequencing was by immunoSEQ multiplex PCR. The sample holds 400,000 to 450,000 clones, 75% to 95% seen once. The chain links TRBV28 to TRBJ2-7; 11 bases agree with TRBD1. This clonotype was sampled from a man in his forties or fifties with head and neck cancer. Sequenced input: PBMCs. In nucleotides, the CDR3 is TGTGCCAGCTGGGGACAGGGGGACTCCTACGAGCAGTACTTC. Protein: CASWGQGDSYEQYF.